This note documents a single T cell receptor beta chain sequence. Its antigen remains unidentified. This sample stems from a study of cytomegalovirus exposure and HLA in healthy donors. Study as a whole: The platform used for the 95 to 150 validation repertoires matched that of the roughly 700 first-cohort repertoires, a later analysis reported. Points from the study as a whole: A later analysis found first-cohort TCR clusters tended to co-occur in the roughly 120 validation repertoires. Cytomegalovirus association was assigned to more than 150 TCR beta chains.

The donors were members of the 120-subject validation cohort (separate from the approximately 670-subject first cohort). Clones were sequenced by immunoSEQ multiplex PCR, and TCRdb holds only the in-frame ones, with some missing. In the table there are 220,000 or so clones, less than 85% of which are singletons. The CDR3 sequence is 15 residues long. Trimming took off 3 bases at V and 0 bases at J, with 9 bases between the two ends. From germline, CDR1 is MNHEY and CDR2 SMNVEV (reference sequence). Material for sequencing was PBMCs. The sequence was collected from a woman between 18 and 30 years old in good health and CMV-seronegative. The gene calls are TRBV27 and TRBJ2-1; D uncertain. CDR3 protein: CASSFLPSSYNEQFF. In DNA, the CDR3 is TGTGCCAGCAGTTTTCTGCCAAGCTCCTACAATGAGCAGTTCTTC.